This T cell receptor (beta chain) came from a study of blood T cells in healthy people across ages. Many counts were recorded for this clonotype. Its antigen is undetermined. Primed by a sample-barcoded 5' primer and a J-beta primer mix, a second PCR proceeded for about 7 to 12 cycles. Every cDNA molecule bore a tag from a template-switch adaptor containing 12 random nucleotides. One entry per CDR3 protein, called by TCRdb with MiXCR from the 5' RACE reads. The sample comprises 1.5 million to 2 million distinct CDR3 sequences, roughly 28% of which are singletons, and 6.5% to 8.5% rests with the top ten. Whole-study results and caveats: With unsorted PBMCs, a conclusive comparison of naive versus antigen-experienced cells was not possible. Observed TCR beta diversity per million T cells went down as age went up. This fall followed a roughly linear course with age. Long-lived donors exceeded aged donors in naive CD4+ cells and diversity.

Sequenced sample: blood. This TCR was sampled from a woman under 40 in good health.

Here the CDR3 DNA reads TGTGCCAGCAGCCCCGCATGGAATGAGCAGTTCTTC. Translation gives CASSPAWNEQFF. The genes are TRBV7-2 and TRBJ2-1; D is unclear. Trimming removed 5 bases from V and 7 bases from J, with 9 bases in between. This CDR3 contains 12 residues. CDR1 SGHTA and CDR2 FQGNSA come from the germline V gene.